The 19 T cell receptor beta chains listed next were all sequenced from one sample in a study of graft-versus-host responses after intestinal transplantation. The table came from immunoSEQ multiplex PCR; TCRdb's copy has only in-frame clones and leaves some out. This repertoire shows roughly 70,000 clones, 80% to 95% found once; its top ten account for approximately 6.9%. Sequencing used bone marrow, obtained nearly 750 days after intestinal transplantation. Every receptor here comes from a human patient who received an intestinal transplant, so some T cells may come from the graft donor.

The V and J genes are TRBV7-2 and TRBJ1-6; D is unclear. CDR1 and CDR2 (germline): SGHTA, FQGNSA. This CDR3 is 15 amino acids long. Trimming stripped 5 bases from V and 6 bases from J, with 14 bases between. The CDR3 DNA is TGTGCCAGCAGCCCAAGTGGGCAGATTAATTCACCCCTCCACTTT. This sequence encodes CASSPSGQINSPLHF.

The chain recombines TRBV7-9 with TRBJ1-1; tentatively, D is TRBD1 (5 bases). Trimming stripped 8 bases from V and 5 bases from J, with 12 bases between. The length of the CDR3 is 12 residues. Germline V gene sequence: CDR1 SEHNR, CDR2 FQNEAQ (reference sequence). The DNA of the CDR3 is TGTGCCAGCTGGGGGGGTTCGACTGAAGCTTTCTTT. This sequence encodes CASWGGSTEAFF.

The chain is built from TRBV9 and TRBJ2-1; D uncertain. The CDR3 extends over 15 amino acids. Germline V gene lookup returns CDR1 SGDLS and CDR2 YYNGEE. Trimming shortened V by 1 base and J by 2 bases, and 10 bases separated the two germline ends. The CDR3 reads CASSVYESAYNEQFF. In DNA form, the CDR3 reads TGTGCCAGCAGCGTATATGAGAGCGCCTACAATGAGCAGTTCTTC.

This chain links TRBV7-6 with TRBJ2-1; TRBD2 agrees at 15 bases. The CDR3 consists of 16 residues. J gave up 10 bases and V 4 bases, and 8 bases lay outside the gene matches. Germline V gives CDR1 SGHVS, CDR2 FNYEAQ. The CDR3 here is CASSSRTSGGAGEQFF. CDR3 DNA: TGTGCCAGCAGCTCCCGGACTAGCGGGGGGGCCGGGGAGCAGTTCTTC. Together with reference TRBV7-6 and TRBJ2-1, the CDR3 gives the full variable domain: GAGVSQSPRYKVTKRGQDVALRCDPISGHVSLYWYRQALGQGPEFLTYFNYEAQQDKSGLPNDRFSAERPEGSISTLTIQRTEQRDSAMYRCASSSRTSGGAGEQFFGPGTRLTVL.

The gene calls are TRBV7-2 and TRBJ1-6; D call uncertain. Germline V gene lookup returns CDR1 SGHTA and CDR2 FQGNSA. The CDR3 runs to 17 residues. V was trimmed by 1 base and J by 6 bases, leaving 16 bases between them. The CDR3 protein is CASSLDRQTRSNSPLHF. CDR3 bases: TGTGCCAGCAGCTTAGATCGGCAGACAAGGAGTAATTCACCCCTCCACTTT.

The chain couples TRBV9 to TRBJ2-7; 7 bases are shared with TRBD2. This CDR3 is 16 amino acids long. The junction had 12 bases not matched to a gene; V was cut back by 4 bases and J by 2 bases. CDR1 is SGDLS and CDR2 is YYNGEE in the germline V gene. For the CDR3, the DNA is TGTGCCAGCAGCATACCTCTTGCGGGGGTACCCTACGAGCAGTACTTC. Its protein product is CASSIPLAGVPYEQYF.

The V gene is TRBV6-5, the J gene TRBJ1-4, with 9 bases lining up with TRBD1. CDR1 MNHEY and CDR2 SVGAGI come from the germline V gene. J lost 7 bases, V lost 5 bases, and 8 bases had no gene match. The CDR3 is 15 residues long. The CDR3 protein is CASSTRRDRVEKLFF. In nucleotides, the CDR3 is TGTGCCAGCAGTACACGCCGGGACAGGGTTGAAAAACTGTTTTTT.

This rearrangement joins TRBV18 to TRBJ2-3; the D gene could be TRBD1 or TRBD2 (5 bases each). Germline V CDR1 and CDR2: KGHSH, LQKENI. The CDR3 covers 15 residues. V dropped 8 bases and J dropped 6 bases, with 21 bases sitting between them. CDR3 loop: CASHRGWGSSDTQYF. The DNA for the CDR3 is TGTGCCAGCCACCGAGGATGGGGGAGTTCGGATACGCAGTATTTT.

This rearrangement joins TRBV28 to TRBJ2-7; D possibly corresponds to TRBD2 (6 bases). V lost 3 bases and J lost 7, with 13 bases in between. This CDR3 has 13 amino acids. The V gene's germline CDR1 is MDHEN and CDR2 SYDVKM. The CDR3 DNA reads TGTGCCAGCAGTTTTTATAGCGGTTCGGAGCAGTACTTC. This encodes CASSFYSGSEQYF.

The chain carries TRBV25-1 and TRBJ2-1, with 7 positions matching TRBD2. This CDR3 is built from 14 residues. V dropped 2 bases and J dropped 10; count of bases not matched to a gene: 8. The germline gives CDR1 MGHDK, CDR2 SYGVNS. This CDR3 is CASSERATAGEQFF. The CDR3 region has the DNA TGTGCCAGCAGTGAACGGGCAACAGCGGGGGAGCAGTTCTTC.

This chain connects TRBV9 to TRBJ2-4; TRBD1 might be the D (5 bases). In germline, CDR1 is SGDLS, CDR2 YYNGEE. This CDR3 spans 14 amino acids. The V gene lost 0 bases and the J gene lost 6 bases, with 10 bases spanning the gap. The CDR3 region is CASSVGRARNIQYF. DNA for the CDR3: TGTGCCAGCAGCGTAGGCAGGGCCCGAAACATTCAGTACTTC. Full variable domain (outside the CDR3, taken from reference TRBV9 and TRBJ2-4): DSGVTQTPKHLITATGQRVTLRCSPRSGDLSVYWYQQSLDQGLQFLIQYYNGEERAKGNILERFSAQQFPDLHSELNLSSLELGDSALYFCASSVGRARNIQYFGAGTRLSVL.

This chain uses TRBV19 with TRBJ2-2; no reliable D call. CDR1 and CDR2 (germline): LNHDA, SQIVND (reference sequence). The CDR3 length is 13 residues. The ends were cut back, 5 bases at V and 3 bases at J, with 7 bases in the middle. The CDR3 DNA is TGTGCCAGTAGTCTTGGTGACACCGGGGAGCTGTTTTTT. Protein: CASSLGDTGELFF.

The chain links TRBV5-4 to TRBJ2-7, with a possible D match to TRBD1 (8 bases). The CDR3 covers 14 residues. V dropped 2 bases and J dropped 3 bases, with 12 bases sitting between them. In germline, CDR1 is SGHNT, CDR2 YYREEE (reference sequence). CDR3 sequence reads: CASSLTGGDYEQYF. The CDR3 nucleotides read TGTGCCAGCAGCTTAACAGGGGGGGACTACGAGCAGTACTTC.

The chain has TRBV6-5 and TRBJ2-7; 7 bases align to TRBD1. Germline trimming cut 6 bases from V and 12 bases from J; bases unmatched to any gene: 20. In germline, CDR1 is MNHEY, CDR2 SVGAGI. This CDR3 comprises 15 residues. The DNA of the CDR3 is TGTGCCAGCAGCACAATGACAGGGCTGCGCGATGTGATGTACTTC. Translated: CASSTMTGLRDVMYF.

The rearrangement joins TRBV6-5 to TRBJ1-6, with a weak D call TRBD1 (6 bases). Germline CDR1 reads MNHEY; CDR2 reads SVGAGI. The V end lost 6 bases, the J end lost 7 bases, and 16 bases lay between the germline ends. This CDR3 region has 15 residues. The CDR3 DNA reads as TGTGCCAGCAGACCCGAGGGGGGGCTCAATTCACCCCTCCACTTT. Translating it yields CASRPEGGLNSPLHF.

The V call is TRBV4-1, the J call TRBJ2-7; the D gene could be TRBD1 or TRBD2 (5 bases each). Germline CDR1 is MGHRA and CDR2 is YSYEKL. CDR3 length: 15 residues. V lost 3 bases and J lost 3, with 15 bases in between. In DNA form, the CDR3 reads TGCGCCAGCAGCCAGGCCCCTCTGGGGGACTACGAGCAGTACTTC. Its protein product is CASSQAPLGDYEQYF.

The chain recombines TRBV4-1 with TRBJ1-4; D gene unclear. This CDR3 has 15 residues. V lost 4 bases and J lost 5, with 14 bases in between. From germline, CDR1 is MGHRA and CDR2 YSYEKL. CDR3 DNA sequence: TGCGCCAGCAGCCCTACCCCTGTGGTGAATGAAAAACTGTTTTTT. Its translation: CASSPTPVVNEKLFF.

V gene TRBV27 combines with J gene TRBJ2-7; 9 bases line up with TRBD2. This CDR3 has 15 residues. V dropped 4 bases and J dropped 2; count of bases not matched to a gene: 6. Germline loops: CDR1 MNHEY, CDR2 SMNVEV (reference sequence). This CDR3 is CASSSELAGPYEQYF. The CDR3 DNA reads as TGTGCCAGCAGTTCCGAACTAGCGGGTCCCTACGAGCAGTACTTC.

The chain carries TRBV10-2 and TRBJ2-7; either TRBD1 or TRBD2 may supply D (5 bases each). From germline, CDR1 is WSHSY and CDR2 SAAADI. The CDR3 runs 13 residues. Trimming removed 11 bases from V and 5 bases from J, with 19 bases in between. CDR3 sequence reads: CASTPGTDNEQYF. Written as DNA, the CDR3 is TGCGCCTCCACCCCGGGGACGGACAACGAGCAGTACTTC.